Listed below are T cell receptor beta chains from one sample, sequenced in a study of T cell clones after liver transplantation. Libraries were prepared by immunoSEQ multiplex PCR; TCRdb keeps only in-frame clonotypes and omits some of them. The sample contains some 20,000 clones, over 70% of which appear only once. The starting material was CD8+ T cells from blood, obtained before liver transplant. The receptor set was obtained from a human donor who received a liver transplant. The CDR3 runs from the conserved cysteine through the conserved F or W.

v_call,cdr3_aa
TRBV15,CATSRDTRVLEHTIYF
TRBV5-6,CASMKWGEYSNQPQHF
TRBV9,CASSPRGIDYEQYF
TRBV9,CASTGSSSYNEQFF
TRBV4-3,CASSLLTGVRELEQFF
TRBV28,CATEREGNQPQHF
TRBV9,CASSVGGGLVYEQYF
TRBV5-1,CASSIGLAGPPSYEQYF
TRBV6-1,CASSRLAGVETQYF
TRBV29-1,CSGDSLIASDTQYF
TRBV28,CASSWVMGSYEQYF
TRBV7-8,CASSLQFLGSGANVLTF
TRBV7-6,CASSSGPEAFF
TRBV10-2,CASSDHAGRYEQYF
TRBV4-3,CASSPGTPYEQYF
TRBV10-2,CASAAGGQRYGYTF
TRBV6-1,CASSEALGTQGGETQYF
TRBV27,CASSLGTLNTEAFF
TRBV9,CASSGRRGWPSYNEQFF
TRBV7-2,CASSSTSGYSGNEQFF
TRBV19,CASSIWTNTEAFF
TRBV11-3,CASSSQRLSSYNEQFF
TRBV19,CASSQGGHENIQYF
TRBV29-1,CSAHPPASWGNTEAFF
TRBV5-4,CASSLAWGNTEAFF
TRBV27,CASRPPGISARGYEQYF
TRBV19,CASSIGGGYNQPQHF
TRBV10-3,CAISAGQLGKHYEQYF
TRBV27,CASSPGTGGYEQYF
TRBV5-1,CASSSNQGPQETQYF
TRBV5-4,CASSLKSGSGYEQYF
TRBV27,CASSLKSRTSGSGYEQYF
TRBV7-8,CASSTRGAQGGGKTYF
TRBV27,CASSLGVLNEQYF
TRBV9,CASSVGSGDRPYEQYF
TRBV19,CASSRGGGNYEQYF
TRBV11-2,CASSLGGAGQPQHF
TRBV6-5,CASSYGGQIYEQYF
TRBV15,CATSILGENNEQFF
TRBV7-8,CASSWTGKDGYTF
TRBV11-2,CASSPWVGGTGDEQYF
TRBV7-9,CASSLGTGTALSNEQFF
TRBV28,CASSLGAAYEQYF
TRBV19,CASSSNGGDQPQHF
TRBV7-9,CASSLAVRGYTDTQYF
TRBV19,CASSWDRETEAFF